Included here is one T cell receptor (beta chain) sequence, with context. Specified treatment: randomized to nivolumab then ipilimumab (arm A) or the reverse (arm B). Produced via immunoSEQ multiplex PCR; TCRdb's table is partial and in-frame only. This repertoire shows around 13,000 clones, around 69% found once; its top ten account for 25% to 35%. These data come from a study of sequential checkpoint blockade in melanoma. Study-level background: Arm A got nivolumab then ipilimumab; arm B the reverse, 1:1.

Sample: CD8+ T cells sorted from blood (inferred from file names), taken from a patient given nivolumab and ipilimumab in sequence. The sequence was collected from a human donor with melanoma.

The CDR3 loop reads CASQGSRTSGGDEQFF. CDR3 nucleotide sequence: TGTGCCAGCCAAGGGTCCCGGACTAGCGGGGGGGATGAGCAGTTCTTC. This chain connects TRBV7-9 to TRBJ2-1, with TRBD2 identical over 15 bases. Unmatched junction bases numbered 10, after V lost 8 bases and J lost 8 bases. The CDR3 contains 16 residues. Germline V gene lookup returns CDR1 SEHNR and CDR2 FQNEAQ (reference sequence).